Here is one TCR beta chain with its context. This sample was taken from a study of T cell changes during pregnancy in multiple sclerosis. Trimming cost V 4 bases and J 7 bases, with 10 bases left between them. The CDR3 is made up of 12 amino acids. Germline-derived CDR1 and CDR2 are PRHDT and FYEKMQ (reference sequence). Method: immunoSEQ multiplex PCR; TCRdb's copy keeps in-frame clones and lacks some. The repertoire consists of some 60,000 clones, with 90% to 95% occurring once and the leading ten covering around 0.85%. The material sequenced was peripheral blood, taken before pregnancy. This clonotype was sampled from a female donor with multiple sclerosis, enrolled in a pregnancy study. The V gene is TRBV13, the J gene TRBJ2-5, with D unresolved. CDR3 amino acids: CASSSGRGTQYF. Here the CDR3 DNA reads TGTGCCAGCAGCTCCGGTAGAGGGACCCAGTACTTC.